The present entry profiles one T cell receptor (beta chain) with its context. Its antigen is unidentified. This sample was included in a study of T cells expressing NK-cell markers. In the study overall: Repertoires of TCR beta were obtained from T cells sorted as CD3+CD56+NKG2C+, CD3+CD56+NKG2C- and CD3+CD56-NKG2C+. Study conclusions and caveats: In a few donors, these clonotypes also led the CD3+CD56-NKG2C+ fraction. The dominant NKG2C+ clonotypes represented roughly 1.0-7.5% of CD8+ T cells in more than five donors.

CDR3 size: 16 residues. CDR1 and CDR2 (germline): SGHVS, FQNEAQ. 5'RACE template switching with UMIs generated TCR beta cDNA. TCRdb reworked the 5' RACE reads into one entry per CDR3 protein, no DNA. This table lists about 160,000 distinct CDR3 sequences. The chain joins TRBV7-8 to TRBJ2-2. The sequencing input was blood T cells: a sorted CD56 or NKG2C T cell subset, CD4+ or CD8+ T cells, or bulk PBMC T cells (not recorded which). The receptor's source is a woman aged 18-70 years in good health. CDR3 region: CASSPFMSANTGELFF. Complete variable domain (other parts from reference TRBV7-8 and TRBJ2-2): GAGVSQSPRYKVAKRGQDVALRCDPISGHVSLFWYQQALGQGPEFLTYFQNEAQLDKSGLPSDRFFAERPEGSVSTLKIQRTQQEDSAVYLCASSPFMSANTGELFFGEGSRLTVL.